A single sample is the source of the 10 T cell receptor beta chains below, sequenced in a study of T cells in Graves' hyperthyroidism and ophthalmopathy. Amplified TCR beta CDR3 regions came from RNA transcripts. The HTBI primer set served for first-round RT-PCR of the TCR CDR3. TCRdb independently ran MiXCR on the multiplex PCR reads; one entry per CDR3 protein. The profile shows under 300,000 distinct CDR3 sequences, about 20% of them singletons. What was sequenced was blood. The receptor set was obtained from a man aged 25-40 years with Graves' ophthalmopathy.

The chain uses TRBV12-3 or TRBV12-4 and TRBJ2-1; D may match TRBD1 or TRBD2 (5 bases each). This CDR3 spans 13 amino acids. The V gene lost 5 bases and the J gene lost 6 bases, with 11 bases spanning the gap. The CDR3 nucleotides read TGTGCCAGCAGTCCGGCAGGGAGCAATGAGCAGTTCTTC. This encodes CASSPAGSNEQFF.

This clonotype has a count of ten or more. V is TRBV28 and J is TRBJ1-2; D is undetermined. The CDR3 runs to 11 residues. Germline V gene sequence: CDR1 MDHEN, CDR2 SYDVKM. Trimming shortened V by 6 bases and J by 3 bases, and 5 bases separated the two germline ends. Here the CDR3 reads CASRDYYGYTF. Here the CDR3 DNA reads TGTGCCAGCAGGGATTACTATGGCTACACCTTC.

V is TRBV19 and J is TRBJ1-5; D may be TRBD1 (5 bases). V lost 6 bases and J lost 7, with 13 bases in between. In germline, CDR1 is LNHDA, CDR2 SQIVND (reference sequence). This CDR3 contains 13 residues. CDR3 sequence (DNA): TGTGCCAGTAGCATAAGGGGTAGCCAGCCCCAGCATTTT. Translation gives CASSIRGSQPQHF.

A few counts support this clonotype. V gene TRBV12-3 or TRBV12-4 combines with J gene TRBJ1-4; the D is unclear. The CDR3 is 12 residues long. V gave up 5 bases and J gave up 3 bases, with 4 bases separating them. For the CDR3, the DNA is TGTGCCAGCAGTGGGGCTAATGAAAAACTGTTTTTT. It encodes CASSGANEKLFF.

This clonotype came up many times. The V call is TRBV9, the J call TRBJ2-3; TRBD2 aligns across 13 bases. Trimming took 4 bases from V and 0 from J; bases not matched to a gene: 11. The CDR3 is 19 residues long. Germline CDR1 and CDR2: SGDLS and YYNGEE. The CDR3 spells CASSPQGLAGSSSTDTQYF. The CDR3 DNA reads TGTGCCAGCAGCCCCCAGGGACTAGCGGGATCCTCTAGCACAGATACGCAGTATTTT.

Ten or more counts support this clonotype. The chain links TRBV20-1 to TRBJ2-7; D call uncertain. The CDR3 is 14 residues long. Germline assignment: CDR1 DFQATT and CDR2 SNEGSKA (reference sequence). The germline V and J ends were trimmed by 6 bases and 2 bases, with 17 bases remaining between them. The chain's CDR3 is CSAHSQSHPYEQYF. DNA of the CDR3: TGCAGTGCCCACAGTCAGTCACACCCCTACGAGCAGTACTTC.

This clonotype was recorded many times. The genes are TRBV5-1 and TRBJ2-3; D might be TRBD2 (7 bases). Per germline, CDR1 SGHRS and CDR2 YFSETQ. V lost 4 bases and J 6 bases, leaving 15 bases between the germline ends. CDR3 length: 14 amino acids. This CDR3 reads CASSPGGGVDTQYF. In DNA, the CDR3 is TGCGCCAGCAGCCCTGGGGGGGGCGTGGATACGCAGTATTTT.

V gene TRBV20-1 combines with J gene TRBJ2-5; 13 bases line up with TRBD2. Germline V lookup: CDR1 DFQATT, CDR2 SNEGSKA (reference sequence). The CDR3 covers 18 residues. The J segment lost 2 bases and the V segment lost 3 bases, leaving 12 bases of the junction unmatched. The CDR3 DNA follows: TGCAGTGCTAGGTTGGGTGGGACTAGCGGGAATCTACAAGAGACCCAGTACTTC. It encodes CSARLGGTSGNLQETQYF.

Comments on this clonotype: Germline is not matched at one junction end, which may reflect a read error. This chain connects TRBV19 to TRBJ1-2; 7 positions agree with TRBD1. The CDR3 has 14 amino acids. Germline V gene sequence: CDR1 LNHDA, CDR2 SQIVND (reference sequence). CDR3 protein: CVSSIGQGEYGYTF. In nucleotides, the CDR3 is TGTGTCAGTAGTATAGGTCAGGGGGAATATGGCTACACCTTC. The full variable domain, rest sourced from reference TRBV19 and TRBJ1-2, is DGGITQSPKYLFRKEGQNVTLSCEQNLNHDAMYWYRQDPGQGLRLIYYSQIVNDFQKGDIAEGYSVSREKKESFPLTVTSAQKNPTAFYLCVSSIGQGEYGYTFGSGTRLTVV.

The rearrangement uses TRBV6-1 and TRBJ1-5, with 9 bases that match TRBD1. Looked up from germline, CDR1 is MNHNS and CDR2 is SASEGT. The CDR3 has 14 residues. Trimming removed 4 bases from V and 3 bases from J; junction bases left unmatched: 1. The CDR3 is CASSGDRDNQPQHF. The CDR3 DNA reads as TGTGCCAGCAGTGGGGACAGGGACAATCAGCCCCAGCATTTT.